This T cell receptor beta chain originates from a study of CD8 T cells in Susac syndrome. About this clonotype itself: Its antigen is undetermined.

Findings and caveats of the study: Acknowledgment was made by the study that its TCR sequencing and HLA analysis involved a relatively small number of individuals.

With 2 bases removed from V and 1 base from J, the gap between germline ends came to 14 bases. The germline gives CDR1 MNHEY, CDR2 SVGAGI. The CDR3 is 16 residues long. A quantity of about 0.5 to 1 ug RNA underwent reverse transcription using random hexamers. TCRdb re-analysed the immunoSEQ multiplex PCR reads in MiXCR, keeping a single row per CDR3 protein. The data contain around 150,000 distinct CDR3 sequences, roughly 94% of them singletons. Sequencing was carried out using CD4+ T cells from PBMCs. The chain links TRBV6-5 to TRBJ1-1, with D possibly TRBD1 on 5 matching bases. This receptor was obtained from a human donor with multiple sclerosis. The CDR3 DNA reads as TGTGCCAGCAGTTACGGTGGGGGGGGAGCGAACACTGAAGCTTTCTTT. Encoded protein: CASSYGGGGANTEAFF.